The next 4 T cell receptor beta chains were all read from a single sample in a study of T cell responses to AZD1222 COVID-19 vaccine. Some clones are missing from TCRdb's copy, which holds only in-frame ones; the method was immunoSEQ multiplex PCR. The table has some 120,000 clones, 93% seen once; the top ten hold about 1%. The starting material was peripheral blood, obtained on day 0 of AZD1222 vaccination. The receptors derive from an adult in good health.

This chain's CDR3 is CASSSQGRSIQYF. DNA for the CDR3: TGTGCCAGCAGCTCACAGGGTAGGAGCATTCAGTACTTC. The chain combines TRBV11-2 with TRBJ2-4; maybe TRBD1 (6 bases). Trimming removed 4 bases from V and 9 bases from J, with 13 bases in between. Germline V CDR1 and CDR2: SGHAT, FQNNGV. The CDR3 totals 13 residues.

This chain links TRBV18 with TRBJ1-2; D is possibly TRBD1 (6 bases). Trimming removed 3 bases from V and 1 base from J, with 21 bases in between. The CDR3 is 18 amino acids. Germline values: CDR1 KGHSH, CDR2 LQKENI. CDR3 sequence: CASSPFTLQGNFNYGYTF. CDR3 DNA sequence: TGTGCCAGCTCACCGTTTACTTTACAGGGAAATTTTAACTATGGCTACACCTTC.

V and J are TRBV6-5 and TRBJ1-1; TRBD1 agrees at 7 bases. Germline trimming cut 6 bases from V and 6 bases from J; bases unmatched to any gene: 13. CDR3 size: 15 residues. Germline V gives CDR1 MNHEY, CDR2 SVGAGI. The CDR3: CASSHGGQAAAEAFF. CDR3 DNA sequence: TGTGCCAGCAGCCACGGAGGACAGGCCGCGGCTGAAGCTTTCTTT.

The CDR3 DNA reads TGTGCCAGCAGCCCAGCGGGGGGGGAAAGGGAGCAGTTCTTC. The encoded protein is CASSPAGGEREQFF. This chain uses TRBV7-9 with TRBJ2-1, with 10 bases aligning to TRBD2. The CDR3 loop spans 14 amino acids. Germline trimming cut 5 bases from V and 10 bases from J; bases unmatched to any gene: 8. The germline V gene has CDR1 SEHNR and CDR2 FQNEAQ (reference sequence). Filled out from reference TRBV7-9 and TRBJ2-1, the complete variable domain reads DTGVSQNPRHKITKRGQNVTFRCDPISEHNRLYWYRQTLGQGPEFLTYFQNEAQLEKSRLLSDRFSAERPKGSFSTLEIQRTEQGDSAMYLCASSPAGGEREQFFGPGTRLTVL.